A selection of T cell receptor beta chains follows, all from one sample in a study of blood T cell repertoires in COVID-19. Method: immunoSEQ multiplex PCR; TCRdb's copy keeps in-frame clones and lacks some. The data show 130,000 or so clones, about 80% seen once. Sequenced: peripheral blood. The receptors were gathered from a human donor in a cohort sampled during active COVID-19. Both conserved end residues are part of each CDR3. The order of the fields is V gene, J gene, D gene, clone size, CDR3 DNA, CDR3 protein. The D gene is left open where the match is weak. Rows give clone size only sometimes, using once, few, many, or a class for an expanded clone.

V: TRBV28
J: TRBJ2-5
D: .
size: once
DNA: TGTGCCAGCAGTTTGAGGGAAGAGACCCAGTACTTC
CDR3: CASSLREETQYF

V: TRBV7-2
J: TRBJ2-3
D: TRBD2
size: .
DNA: TGTGCCAGCAGCTTAAGTTCTAGCGGGGGCACAGATACGCAGTATTTT
CDR3: CASSLSSSGGTDTQYF

V: TRBV27
J: TRBJ2-5
D: TRBD1
size: few
DNA: TGTGCCAGCTCTGTTACAGGGGGCTTGGACTTC
CDR3: CASSVTGGLDF

V: TRBV28
J: TRBJ1-4
D: .
size: few
DNA: TGTGCCAGCAGTCTCCCGAACCGAGCAGGGTGGAATGAAAAACTGTTTTTT
CDR3: CASSLPNRAGWNEKLFF

V: TRBV28
J: TRBJ2-5
D: TRBD2
size: .
DNA: TGTGCCAGCAGTACCGGACTAGCGGGAATAGAGACCCAGTACTTC
CDR3: CASSTGLAGIETQYF

V: TRBV11-2
J: TRBJ2-5
D: TRBD2
size: .
DNA: TGTGCCAGCAGCTTTAGCGGGGGCGGTAGGGAGACCCAGTACTTC
CDR3: CASSFSGGGRETQYF

V: TRBV3-1/TRBV3-2
J: TRBJ2-6
D: .
size: .
DNA: TGTGCCAGCAGGGAGGGGAATGGGGCCAACGTCCTGACTTTC
CDR3: CASREGNGANVLTF

V: TRBV11-2
J: TRBJ1-2
D: TRBD1
size: .
DNA: TGTGCCAGCAGCTTTGGACAGGGGAACTATGGCTACACCTTC
CDR3: CASSFGQGNYGYTF

V: TRBV2
J: TRBJ1-2
D: TRBD1
size: .
DNA: TGTGCCAGCAGTGAGACAGGGGGCGGCTATGGCTACACCTTC
CDR3: CASSETGGGYGYTF

V: TRBV28
J: TRBJ2-1
D: TRBD2
size: .
DNA: TGTGCCAGCAGTTTGACTAGCGGGAGTACCCTTTCTGACAATGAGCAGTTCTTC
CDR3: CASSLTSGSTLSDNEQFF

V: TRBV24-1
J: TRBJ2-4
D: .
size: .
DNA: TGTGCCACCAGTGATTTGGGCGGCATTCAGTACTTC
CDR3: CATSDLGGIQYF

V: TRBV27
J: TRBJ2-1
D: TRBD2
size: .
DNA: TGTGCCAGCAGTTTAGACGGGGGGTTCGCCTACAATGAGCAGTTCTTC
CDR3: CASSLDGGFAYNEQFF

V: TRBV11-3
J: TRBJ2-1
D: TRBD2
size: .
DNA: TGTGCCAGCAGCTCCCCAAGCGGGATCGCCTACAATGAGCAGTTCTTC
CDR3: CASSSPSGIAYNEQFF

V: TRBV7-3
J: TRBJ2-2
D: TRBD2
size: .
DNA: TGTGCCAGCAGCTTGACGGGACTAGCGGGGGATCCGAACACCGGGGAGCTGTTTTTT
CDR3: CASSLTGLAGDPNTGELFF

V: TRBV2
J: TRBJ1-2
D: TRBD1
size: .
DNA: TGTGCCAGCAGCGGCGGGACAGGCGACTATGGCTACACCTTC
CDR3: CASSGGTGDYGYTF

V: TRBV7-2
J: TRBJ2-2
D: TRBD2
size: .
DNA: TGTGCCAGCAGCTATGAGGGGTTCACTAGCGGGGGAACCGGGGAGCTGTTTTTT
CDR3: CASSYEGFTSGGTGELFF

V: TRBV6-5
J: TRBJ2-1
D: TRBD2
size: few
DNA: TGTGCCAGCCGACGGGGGGTTCAGAATGAGCAGTTCTTC
CDR3: CASRRGVQNEQFF

V: TRBV5-6
J: TRBJ2-2
D: TRBD2
size: .
DNA: TGTGCCAGCAGCTTCAAAGTAGCGGGGACGAGGGAGCTGTTTTTT
CDR3: CASSFKVAGTRELFF

V: TRBV9
J: TRBJ2-2
D: .
size: .
DNA: TGTGCCAGCAGCGTTTTTGCGGATCCGAACACCGGGGAGCTGTTTTTT
CDR3: CASSVFADPNTGELFF

V: TRBV9
J: TRBJ1-3
D: .
size: .
DNA: TGTGCCAGCAGCGTAGCGGGACAACCCTCTGGAAACACCATATATTTT
CDR3: CASSVAGQPSGNTIYF

V: TRBV28
J: TRBJ1-2
D: .
size: .
DNA: TGTGCCAGCAGTTCGGACAGCCGACAGGGCTACACCTTC
CDR3: CASSSDSRQGYTF

V: TRBV3-1/TRBV3-2
J: TRBJ2-7
D: .
size: .
DNA: TGTGCCAGCAGCCTACAGGGAACAAAAAACGAGCAGTACTTC
CDR3: CASSLQGTKNEQYF

V: TRBV7-2
J: TRBJ1-1
D: .
size: .
DNA: TGTGCCAGCAGCTTAGGTAGGGTCAGGGCAGACACTGAAGCTTTCTTT
CDR3: CASSLGRVRADTEAFF

V: TRBV27
J: TRBJ1-2
D: TRBD1
size: .
DNA: TGTGCCAGCAGCCGGGACAGAGCTCCCTTCTATGGCTACACCTTC
CDR3: CASSRDRAPFYGYTF

V: TRBV24-1
J: TRBJ1-1
D: .
size: .
DNA: TGTGCCACCAGTGCCCACGGGGGGATCACTGAAGCTTTCTTT
CDR3: CATSAHGGITEAFF

V: TRBV2
J: TRBJ1-5
D: TRBD1
size: .
DNA: TGTGCCAGCAGTAGCCGAACAGGGGGCGGCAATCAGCCCCAGCATTTT
CDR3: CASSSRTGGGNQPQHF

V: TRBV20-1
J: TRBJ2-3
D: TRBD2
size: .
DNA: TGCAGTGCAAGCGGGAGCGATACGCAGTATTTT
CDR3: CSASGSDTQYF

V: TRBV11-2
J: TRBJ2-2
D: TRBD1
size: .
DNA: TGTGCCAGCAGCTTAGGGCCGGGACAGCGAGGTTCCGGGGAGCTGTTTTTT
CDR3: CASSLGPGQRGSGELFF

V: TRBV12-3/TRBV12-4
J: TRBJ1-1
D: .
size: .
DNA: TGTGCCAGCTGGGACCGGGGGATAACTGAAGCTTTCTTT
CDR3: CASWDRGITEAFF

V: TRBV20-1
J: TRBJ2-5
D: .
size: .
DNA: TGCAGTGCTATGACCGAGGGGGCCCAGTACTTC
CDR3: CSAMTEGAQYF

V: TRBV6-2/TRBV6-3
J: TRBJ1-1
D: .
size: .
DNA: TGTGCCAGCAGCCCGACCGGGACAACCACTGAAGCTTTCTTT
CDR3: CASSPTGTTTEAFF

V: TRBV7-8
J: TRBJ2-6
D: .
size: .
DNA: TGTGCCAGCAGCCCCCTTGGCACGACTGGGGCCAACGTCCTGACTTTC
CDR3: CASSPLGTTGANVLTF

V: TRBV19
J: TRBJ1-5
D: .
size: .
DNA: TGTGCCAGTAGTACCCTTCGGCAGCCCCAGCATTTT
CDR3: CASSTLRQPQHF

V: TRBV28
J: TRBJ2-7
D: TRBD1
size: .
DNA: TGTGCCAGCAGTTCCCGGCGGGACAGGGAATACGAGCAGTACTTC
CDR3: CASSSRRDREYEQYF

V: TRBV7-9
J: TRBJ1-1
D: TRBD1
size: few
DNA: TGTGCCAGCCGCGGGACAGACTTGAACACTGAAGCTTTCTTT
CDR3: CASRGTDLNTEAFF

V: TRBV11-2
J: TRBJ2-1
D: .
size: .
DNA: TGTGCCAGCAGCTTAGACTCCCTAGCTTACAATGAGCAGTTCTTC
CDR3: CASSLDSLAYNEQFF

V: TRBV6-5
J: TRBJ2-5
D: .
size: once
DNA: TGTGCCAGCAGTTCCCAATCCGGACGGGGTAAAGAGACCCAGTACTTC
CDR3: CASSSQSGRGKETQYF

V: TRBV28
J: TRBJ1-1
D: TRBD1
size: .
DNA: TGTGCCAGCAGTCTGACAGGGGCTGAAGCTTTCTTT
CDR3: CASSLTGAEAFF

V: TRBV4-2
J: TRBJ1-2
D: TRBD1
size: once
DNA: TGTGCCAGCAGCCAAAGGGACAGGGGGCTGGATGGCTACACCTTC
CDR3: CASSQRDRGLDGYTF

V: TRBV19
J: TRBJ2-6
D: .
size: .
DNA: TGTGCCAGTAGTTTCGGGGGGGCCAACGTCCTGACTTTC
CDR3: CASSFGGANVLTF

V: TRBV7-2
J: TRBJ2-5
D: TRBD1
size: .
DNA: TGTGCCAGCAGCGGAAACAGGGGGGAGACCCAGTACTTC
CDR3: CASSGNRGETQYF

V: TRBV28
J: TRBJ2-1
D: .
size: .
DNA: TGTGCCAGCAAGGACGGAGCGACTACTAGCTCCTACAATGAGCAGTTCTTC
CDR3: CASKDGATTSSYNEQFF

V: TRBV28
J: TRBJ1-1
D: TRBD1
size: .
DNA: TGTGCCAGCAGTCTCCCGACAGGGCCGACAGCTGAAGCTTTCTTT
CDR3: CASSLPTGPTAEAFF

V: TRBV7-9
J: TRBJ1-1
D: .
size: few
DNA: TGTGCCAGCAGCTTAAGACAGGTATCTCAAACCGTCGCTTTCTTT
CDR3: CASSLRQVSQTVAFF

V: TRBV5-1
J: TRBJ2-3
D: .
size: .
DNA: TGCGCCAGCAGCGGAGGGAGCTTCACAGATACGCAGTATTTT
CDR3: CASSGGSFTDTQYF

V: TRBV12-3/TRBV12-4
J: TRBJ2-1
D: .
size: few
DNA: TGTGCCAGCAGTCTGTACTCCTACAATGAGCAGTTCTTC
CDR3: CASSLYSYNEQFF

V: TRBV7-9
J: TRBJ1-1
D: .
size: .
DNA: TGTGCCAGCAGCGGGGGGACGGATACTGAAGCTTTCTTT
CDR3: CASSGGTDTEAFF

V: TRBV18
J: TRBJ2-7
D: TRBD1
size: .
DNA: TGTGCCAGCTCCGGACAGGGGATACGGCCTTACGAGCAGTACTTC
CDR3: CASSGQGIRPYEQYF

V: TRBV6-5
J: TRBJ1-6
D: TRBD1
size: .
DNA: TGTGCCAGCAGTTACGCCGACAGGGAGAATTCACCCCTCCACTTT
CDR3: CASSYADRENSPLHF

V: TRBV2
J: TRBJ2-3
D: TRBD1
size: .
DNA: TGTGCCAGCACCCGGGACAGGGAAGGAGATACGCAGTATTTT
CDR3: CASTRDREGDTQYF

V: TRBV19
J: TRBJ1-2
D: TRBD1
size: .
DNA: TGTGCCAGTAGTACCACAGGGGATCGTTACTATGGCTACACCTTC
CDR3: CASSTTGDRYYGYTF

V: TRBV5-1
J: TRBJ2-1
D: TRBD2
size: .
DNA: TGCGCCAGCAGCTTGGGTTCTAGCGGGATTGAGAGTGAGCAGTTCTTC
CDR3: CASSLGSSGIESEQFF

V: TRBV18
J: TRBJ1-2
D: .
size: .
DNA: TGTGCCAGCTCACTAGAGGGCGTCTATGGCTACACCTTC
CDR3: CASSLEGVYGYTF

V: TRBV3-1/TRBV3-2
J: TRBJ2-7
D: TRBD2
size: .
DNA: TGTGCCAGCAGCCAAGATCAGGAGCGGGGGGGCGACGAGCAGTACTTC
CDR3: CASSQDQERGGDEQYF

V: TRBV4-1
J: TRBJ2-1
D: TRBD1
size: few
DNA: TGCGCCAGCAGACCTATCCAGGGGGTGGAAGGAAATGAGCAGTTCTTC
CDR3: CASRPIQGVEGNEQFF

V: TRBV7-2
J: TRBJ2-1
D: TRBD2
size: .
DNA: TGTGCCAGCAGCTTAGGAGGGCGGGAGGGGTCCTACAATGAGCAGTTCTTC
CDR3: CASSLGGREGSYNEQFF

V: TRBV28
J: TRBJ1-1
D: .
size: .
DNA: TGTGCCAGCAGCGCGGGGGGGATGAACACTGAAGCTTTCTTT
CDR3: CASSAGGMNTEAFF

V: TRBV4-2
J: TRBJ2-3
D: TRBD2
size: .
DNA: TGTGCCAGCAGCCTTTGGACTAGCGGGAGCCTCACAGATACGCAGTATTTT
CDR3: CASSLWTSGSLTDTQYF

V: TRBV10-3
J: TRBJ2-7
D: .
size: .
DNA: TGTGCCATCAGAATAGCGGCGAACTCCTACGAGCAGTACTTC
CDR3: CAIRIAANSYEQYF